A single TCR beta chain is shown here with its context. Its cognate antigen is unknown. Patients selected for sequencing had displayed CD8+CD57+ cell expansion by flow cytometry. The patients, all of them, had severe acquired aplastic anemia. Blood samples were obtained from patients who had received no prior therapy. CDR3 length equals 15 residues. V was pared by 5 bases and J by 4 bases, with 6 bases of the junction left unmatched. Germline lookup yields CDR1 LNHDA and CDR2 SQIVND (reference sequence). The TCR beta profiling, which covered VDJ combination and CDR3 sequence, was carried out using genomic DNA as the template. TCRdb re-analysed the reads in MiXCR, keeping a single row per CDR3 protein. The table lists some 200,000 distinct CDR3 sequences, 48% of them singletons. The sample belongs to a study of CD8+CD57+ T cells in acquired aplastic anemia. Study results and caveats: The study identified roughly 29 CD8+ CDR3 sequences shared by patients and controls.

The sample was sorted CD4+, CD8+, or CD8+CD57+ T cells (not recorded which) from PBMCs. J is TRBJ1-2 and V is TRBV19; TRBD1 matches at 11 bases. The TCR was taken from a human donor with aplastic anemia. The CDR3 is CASSGQGAGIYGYTF. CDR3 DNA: TGTGCCAGTAGTGGACAGGGGGCTGGGATCTATGGCTACACCTTC.